A single sample gave rise to the 10 T cell receptor beta chains below, sequenced in a study of Graves' ophthalmopathy and Graves' hyperthyroidism. Amplified material comprised TCR beta CDR3 regions derived from RNA transcripts. HTBI primers served in a first-round RT-PCR, which a second-round multiplex PCR followed. One entry per CDR3 protein results from TCRdb running MiXCR on the multiplex PCR reads. The sample has 240,000 or so distinct CDR3 sequences; 45% are singletons. The specimen sequenced was peripheral blood. Receptors were obtained from an adult man with Graves' ophthalmopathy.

The sample holds a few counts of this clonotype. V gene TRBV9 combines with J gene TRBJ1-6; 9 bases are shared with TRBD1. The CDR3 sequence is 17 residues long. Germline V gene lookup returns CDR1 SGDLS and CDR2 YYNGEE. V gave up 4 bases and J gave up 9 bases; unmatched junction bases: 14. This chain's CDR3 is CASSRQDRGPGGSPLHF. In DNA form, the CDR3 reads TGTGCCAGCAGCCGCCAGGACAGGGGCCCCGGGGGTTCACCCCTCCACTTT.

The genes are TRBV7-9 and TRBJ1-1, with D perhaps TRBD1 (6 bases). The CDR3 contains 15 residues. Germline V gene sequence: CDR1 SEHNR, CDR2 FQNEAQ (reference sequence). V was cut by 3 bases and J by 6 bases, with 17 bases left in between. The CDR3 is CASSLELMKGAEAFF. In DNA form, the CDR3 reads TGTGCCAGCAGCTTGGAATTAATGAAGGGGGCTGAAGCTTTCTTT. Full variable domain (remainder filled in from reference TRBV7-9 and TRBJ1-1): DTGVSQNPRHKITKRGQNVTFRCDPISEHNRLYWYRQTLGQGPEFLTYFQNEAQLEKSRLLSDRFSAERPKGSFSTLEIQRTEQGDSAMYLCASSLELMKGAEAFFGQGTRLTVV.

This clonotype was detected only a few times. This sequence joins TRBV2 and TRBJ2-5; 8 nucleotides align to TRBD2. Losses at the gene ends were 8 bases for V and 5 bases for J; bases not matched to a gene: 1. The CDR3 runs 11 residues. CDR1 and CDR2 from the germline V gene are SNHLY and FYNNEI. CDR3 coding DNA: TGTGCCAGCCAGCGGGGGGAGACCCAGTACTTC. This sequence encodes CASQRGETQYF.

This sequence joins TRBV24-1 and TRBJ1-5; 10 bases are shared with TRBD1. V was pared by 5 bases and J by 10 bases, with 13 bases of the junction left unmatched. This CDR3 contains 16 residues. Germline V gene sequence: CDR1 KGHDR, CDR2 SFDVKD. CDR3 amino acids: CATSARETGTGAPQHF. CDR3 sequence (DNA): TGTGCCACCAGTGCTAGAGAAACCGGGACAGGGGCTCCCCAGCATTTT.

This clonotype occurred a few times. This chain joins TRBV20-1 and TRBJ1-1; weak D call: TRBD1 (5 bases). The CDR3 is 13 amino acids. Trimming took 5 bases from V and 5 from J, leaving 15 bases between them. Germline V gene lookup returns CDR1 DFQATT and CDR2 SNEGSKA (reference sequence). The CDR3 here is CSAVLRVKTEAFF. CDR3 DNA sequence: TGCAGTGCTGTTCTCAGGGTAAAGACTGAAGCTTTCTTT.

This clonotype occurred a few times. Its ends do not fully match the called genes, so a read error is possible. The J gene is TRBJ2-7, the V gene TRBV12-3 or TRBV12-4, with D possibly being TRBD1 (6 bases). This CDR3 contains 12 residues. CDR3 DNA sequence: TGTGCCAGCAGTTTAGGGCCCGACAGGCCGCACTTC. As protein: CASSLGPDRPHF.

The chain uses TRBV6-5 and TRBJ2-5; 9 bases align to TRBD1. The germline gives CDR1 MNHEY, CDR2 SVGAGI. The CDR3 covers 14 residues. The junction had 8 bases not matched to a gene; V was cut back by 7 bases and J by 5 bases. In DNA, the CDR3 is TGTGCCAGCACCCGCCGGGACAGGGTTGAGACCCAGTACTTC. Residues: CASTRRDRVETQYF.

This clonotype was counted a few times. The chain links TRBV12-3 or TRBV12-4 to TRBJ1-4; 7 bases match TRBD1. V gave up 7 bases and J gave up 7 bases; unmatched junction bases: 6. The CDR3 spans 13 residues. The CDR3 loop reads CASTTGSGEKLFF. In DNA form, the CDR3 reads TGTGCCAGCACGACAGGGAGTGGTGAAAAACTGTTTTTT.

This clonotype was detected many times. The CDR3 region is CATSRPTHNYGYTF. CDR3 nucleotides: TGTGCCACCAGCAGACCGACACACAACTATGGCTACACCTTC. This rearrangement joins TRBV15 to TRBJ1-2; D not certain. Trimming took off 2 bases at V and 2 bases at J, with 9 bases between the two ends. The CDR3 sequence is 14 residues long. CDR1 and CDR2 (germline): LNHNV, YYDKDF (reference sequence).

Only a few counts were recorded for this clonotype. This chain connects TRBV5-1 to TRBJ2-7; D is ambiguous. The length of the CDR3 is 13 residues. Between the trimmed V and J ends, which lost 0 bases and 3 bases, there was a span of 7 bases. The V gene's germline CDR1 is SGHRS and CDR2 YFSETQ. The CDR3 DNA follows: TGCGCCAGCAGCTTGGCCCCAGGCTACGAGCAGTACTTC. As protein: CASSLAPGYEQYF.